This is a list of T cell receptor beta chains from one sample in a study of regulatory T cells in long-lasting Graves disease. One entry per CDR3 protein results from TCRdb running MiXCR on the multiplex PCR reads. This sample has under 700,000 distinct CDR3 sequences, with 16% found just once. These data also featured in a second study, about T cells in Graves' hyperthyroidism and ophthalmopathy.

The material was peripheral blood mononuclear cells (PBMCs), obtained at new diagnosis, from a patient treated with antithyroid drugs. These TCRs come from a middle-aged woman with Graves disease. Each CDR3 is given with its conserved first and last residue. The D gene is left open where the match is weak. Clone size, where shown, is once, few, many, or a class for clones that have expanded.

D	V	J	size	CDR3	DNA
-	TRBV5-1	TRBJ2-2	-	CASSLANVGGELFF	TGCGCCAGCAGCTTGGCCAACGTCGGCGGGGAGCTGTTTTTT
TRBD1	TRBV2	TRBJ1-1	-	CASSAGTGKTEAFF	TGTGCCAGCAGCGCCGGGACAGGGAAGACTGAAGCTTTCTTT
-	TRBV7-9	TRBJ2-1	many	CASSLMVSYNEQFF	TGTGCCAGCAGCTTAATGGTCTCCTACAATGAGCAGTTCTTC
-	TRBV3-1	TRBJ1-3	many	CASSQETVSGNTIYF	TGTGCCAGCAGCCAAGAAACAGTCTCAGGGAACACCATATATTTT
TRBD1	TRBV4-1	TRBJ1-6	-	CASVGQGDNSPLHF	TGCGCCAGCGTGGGACAGGGTGACAATTCACCCCTCCACTTT
TRBD2	TRBV28	TRBJ2-7	many	CASRGGSSGTYEQYF	TGTGCCAGCAGGGGAGGGTCCTCGGGGACCTACGAGCAGTACTTC
-	TRBV10-3	TRBJ2-3	-	CATGGGGGTDTQYF	TGTGCGACAGGTGGGGGAGGTGGCACAGATACGCAGTATTTT
TRBD1	TRBV6-1	TRBJ1-5	many	CASSRLWGTDFSNQPQHF	TGTGCCAGCAGTCGTCTTTGGGGGACAGACTTTAGCAATCAGCCCCAGCATTTT
-	TRBV18	TRBJ1-5	-	CASSEQESYSNQPQHF	TGTGCCAGCTCAGAGCAGGAGTCATATAGCAATCAGCCCCAGCATTTT
-	TRBV27	TRBJ2-7	many	CASMFSTSSYEQYF	TGTGCCAGCATGTTCTCAACTTCATCCTACGAGCAGTACTTC
TRBD2	TRBV28	TRBJ2-2	-	CASSSGGENTGELFF	TGTGCCAGCAGCAGCGGGGGGGAGAACACCGGGGAGCTGTTTTTT
-	TRBV5-4	TRBJ2-2	-	CASSLKRFSNTGELFF	TGTGCCAGCAGCCTAAAGCGGTTTTCGAACACCGGGGAGCTGTTTTTT
TRBD2	TRBV12-3/TRBV12-4	TRBJ2-7	many	CASSFVLAGGPMQYF	TGTGCCAGCAGTTTTGTCCTAGCGGGGGGGCCTATGCAGTACTTC
-	TRBV4-1	TRBJ1-4	few	CASSQEKVGEKLFF	TGCGCCAGCAGCCAAGAAAAGGTTGGCGAAAAACTGTTTTTT
-	TRBV7-9	TRBJ1-4	few	CASSLDRVSLFF	TGTGCCAGCAGCTTAGACAGGGTGTCACTGTTTTTT
-	TRBV20-1	TRBJ1-5	few	CSARLGQAGQPQHF	TGCAGTGCTAGGTTGGGGCAGGCAGGTCAGCCCCAGCATTTT